The 24 T cell receptor beta chains in this list originate from one sample, sequenced in a study of response to subunit inactivated influenza vaccine. TCRdb recomputed calls from the RT-PCR reads with MiXCR, one row per CDR3 protein. The repertoire holds under 800,000 distinct CDR3 sequences, with approximately 13% as singletons. The sample here was PBMCs from blood, taken approximately 15 days before vaccination. The receptors were gathered from a man in his forties or fifties who received an inactivated influenza vaccine.

This clonotype was found a few times. The chain has TRBV7-9 and TRBJ2-3; 12 nucleotides line up with TRBD2. Looked up from germline, CDR1 is SEHNR and CDR2 is FQNEAQ (reference sequence). The ends lost 4 bases at V and 4 bases at J; junction bases unmatched: 6. The CDR3 spans 16 residues. DNA for the CDR3: TGTGCCAGCAGCTCGACTAGCGGGGGATCTCCAGATACGCAGTATTTT. Protein: CASSSTSGGSPDTQYF.

This clonotype was seen a few times. The chain links TRBV29-1 to TRBJ1-2; 8 bases map to TRBD1. Germline trimming cut 5 bases from V and 3 bases from J; bases unmatched to any gene: 8. Germline CDR1 is SQVTM and CDR2 is ANQGSEA. This CDR3 region has 14 residues. The DNA for the CDR3 is TGCAGCGTTTTGACAGGGGAGGGGTACTATGGCTACACCTTC. Translated: CSVLTGEGYYGYTF.

There are a few counts of this clonotype. The V call is TRBV20-1, the J call TRBJ2-1; 12 bases map to TRBD2. Losses at the gene ends were 5 bases for V and 5 bases for J; bases not matched to a gene: 7. Germline CDR1 DFQATT, CDR2 SNEGSKA (reference sequence). The length of the CDR3 is 15 residues. Here the CDR3 DNA reads TGCAGTGCTCACCTAGCGGGAGGGCCCCACAATGAGCAGTTCTTC. Amino acids: CSAHLAGGPHNEQFF.

The J gene is TRBJ2-2, the V gene TRBV6-5; D is possibly TRBD1 (6 bases). Per the germline V gene, CDR1 is MNHEY and CDR2 is SVGAGI. This CDR3 is built from 16 residues. The V end lost 0 bases, the J end lost 5 bases, and 13 bases lay between the germline ends. CDR3 bases: TGTGCCAGCAGTTACTCTGGGACAATCAAAACCGGGGAGCTGTTTTTT. As protein: CASSYSGTIKTGELFF.

This clonotype was detected only a few times. DNA for the CDR3: TGCAGTGCTAGTCATCGTGGGTTTACTCAGCCCCAGCATTTT. Protein sequence: CSASHRGFTQPQHF. The chain is built from TRBV20-1 and TRBJ1-5, with no clear D. Germline-derived CDR1 and CDR2 are DFQATT and SNEGSKA (reference sequence). The CDR3 contains 14 residues. V lost 3 bases, J lost 6 bases, and 15 bases lay in between.

In this sample, this clonotype turned up many times. At one boundary the junction diverges from the germline segment, which might be a read error. This chain joins TRBV5-1 and TRBJ2-1; 10 bases map to TRBD2. CDR3 size: 15 residues. In germline, CDR1 is SGHRS, CDR2 YFSETQ. CDR3 coding DNA: TGTGCCAGCAGTTTGCTAGCGGGGGTATACAATGAGCAGTTCTTC. The encoded protein is CASSLLAGVYNEQFF.

This clonotype was counted between two and nine times. The chain carries TRBV12-3 or TRBV12-4 and TRBJ1-6; D gene ambiguous. The CDR3 length is 10 residues. The V end was cut by 6 bases, the J end by 13 bases, with 7 bases between. DNA of the CDR3: TGTGCCAGCAGCCCGGCCCCCCTCCACTTT. It encodes CASSPAPLHF.

The chain links TRBV6-2 or TRBV6-3 to TRBJ2-1; a weak D match, TRBD2 (7 bases). Germline CDR1 is MNHEY and CDR2 is SVGEGT. This CDR3 comprises 19 residues. V shed 0 bases and J shed 4 bases, with 22 bases lying between them. CDR3 in DNA: TGTGCCAGCAGTTACTCGATCCGCAGGGGCGGGGGCGTGTACAATGAGCAGTTCTTC. Amino acid sequence: CASSYSIRRGGGVYNEQFF.

The chain joins TRBV28 to TRBJ2-7; maybe TRBD1 (5 bases). Germline V gives CDR1 MDHEN, CDR2 SYDVKM. V lost 2 bases, J lost 2 bases, and 10 bases lay in between. The CDR3 sequence is 14 residues long. Written as DNA, the CDR3 is TGTGCCAGCAGTTTAAGGGGAACCACCTACGAGCAGTACTTC. Protein product: CASSLRGTTYEQYF.

This clonotype appeared a few times. J is TRBJ1-2 and V is TRBV20-1; weak D call: TRBD1 (5 bases). The V gene's germline CDR1 is DFQATT and CDR2 SNEGSKA (reference sequence). The germline V and J ends were trimmed by 3 bases and 0 bases, with 14 bases remaining between them. The CDR3 spans 15 residues. The CDR3 here is CSASLRGLSNYGYTF. CDR3 DNA: TGCAGTGCTAGCTTAAGGGGCCTTTCTAACTATGGCTACACCTTC.

This clonotype was recorded many times. The V and J genes are TRBV12-3 or TRBV12-4 and TRBJ2-7; D gene uncertain. The CDR3 extends over 16 amino acids. The germline V and J ends were trimmed by 1 base and 4 bases, with 17 bases remaining between them. CDR3 DNA sequence: TGTGCCAGCAGTTTAGGGGATGTTAAACTTGGTTACGAGCAGTACTTC. The encoded protein is CASSLGDVKLGYEQYF.

This clonotype was seen a few times. This chain joins TRBV12-3 or TRBV12-4 and TRBJ1-3; D gene ambiguous. CDR3 length equals 13 residues. Trimming left V 5 bases short and J 0 bases short, with 5 bases between. CDR3 DNA: TGTGCCAGCAGTGGCATCTCTGGAAACACCATATATTTT. Its translation: CASSGISGNTIYF.

This clonotype came up many times. The chain couples TRBV4-2 to TRBJ2-7, with unresolved D. Trimming stripped 1 base from V and 4 bases from J, with 8 bases between. The CDR3 loop spans 13 amino acids. Germline loops: CDR1 LGHNA, CDR2 YNFKEQ. The CDR3: CASSQGANYEQYF. The CDR3 bases are TGTGCCAGCAGCCAAGGGGCGAATTACGAGCAGTACTTC.

This chain joins TRBV30 and TRBJ2-1; D is uncertain. The germline V and J ends were trimmed by 2 bases and 6 bases, with 5 bases remaining between them. CDR1 GTSNPN and CDR2 SVGIG come from the germline V gene (reference sequence). This CDR3 has 11 amino acids. Here the CDR3 reads CAWSFINEQFF. In nucleotides, the CDR3 is TGTGCCTGGAGTTTCATCAATGAGCAGTTCTTC.

This clonotype has only a few counts. This chain joins TRBV20-1 and TRBJ2-7; TRBD2 aligns across 9 bases. V was clipped by 3 bases and J by 5 bases; unmatched bases: 11. The germline gives CDR1 DFQATT, CDR2 SNEGSKA (reference sequence). The CDR3 loop spans 15 amino acids. For the CDR3, the DNA is TGCAGTGCTAGCGGGCGGCTAGCGGGGAATAACGAGCAGTACTTC. Protein product: CSASGRLAGNNEQYF.

V and J are TRBV7-8 and TRBJ2-5; 7 nucleotides align to TRBD1. V lost 11 bases to trimming and J lost 5 bases; unmatched junction nucleotides: 11. The CDR3 runs 13 residues. Germline CDR1 is SGHVS and CDR2 is FQNEAQ. This CDR3 is CAGTTGVGETQYF. CDR3 sequence (DNA): TGTGCCGGAACAACAGGGGTTGGGGAGACCCAGTACTTC.

V gene TRBV12-3 or TRBV12-4 combines with J gene TRBJ2-7; a weak D match, TRBD1 (6 bases). Deletions cut 5 bases from V and 7 bases from J, with 15 bases between. This CDR3 is built from 13 residues. In DNA form, the CDR3 reads TGTGCCAGCAGTCCGCCGACAGGTGGAGAGCAGTACTTC. Protein sequence: CASSPPTGGEQYF.

The genes are TRBV7-6 and TRBJ2-1; a possible D gene is TRBD2 (6 bases). This CDR3 has 18 residues. Germline V gene lookup returns CDR1 SGHVS and CDR2 FNYEAQ. Trimming shortened V by 1 base and J by 7 bases, and 23 bases separated the two germline ends. The CDR3 protein is CASSLVPVGGLNRNEQFF. CDR3 in DNA: TGTGCCAGCAGCTTAGTTCCCGTGGGGGGACTCAATCGGAATGAGCAGTTCTTC. Full variable domain (remainder filled in from reference TRBV7-6 and TRBJ2-1): GAGVSQSPRYKVTKRGQDVALRCDPISGHVSLYWYRQALGQGPEFLTYFNYEAQQDKSGLPNDRFSAERPEGSISTLTIQRTEQRDSAMYRCASSLVPVGGLNRNEQFFGPGTRLTVL.

This rearrangement joins TRBV5-1 to TRBJ2-7; TRBD2 matches at 11 bases. The V gene end was trimmed by 0 bases and the J gene end by 3 bases; junction bases not matched to a gene: 5. Per germline, CDR1 SGHRS and CDR2 YFSETQ. The CDR3 has 16 amino acids. The DNA for the CDR3 is TGCGCCAGCAGCTTGGCACTAGCGGGGGCCCTCTACGAGCAGTACTTC. Its translation is CASSLALAGALYEQYF.

This chain uses TRBV7-8 with TRBJ2-7; D may be TRBD1 (6 bases). Germline values: CDR1 SGHVS, CDR2 FQNEAQ. V dropped 2 bases and J dropped 5 bases, with 19 bases sitting between them. The CDR3 has 16 amino acids. The CDR3 DNA follows: TGTGCCAGCAGCTTACAGTCGGACAGTCCTATCAACGAGCAGTACTTC. Residues: CASSLQSDSPINEQYF.

This sequence joins TRBV25-1 and TRBJ2-7, with 11 nucleotides matching TRBD1. Germline assignment: CDR1 MGHDK and CDR2 SYGVNS. J gave up 9 bases and V 7 bases, and 14 bases lay outside the gene matches. The CDR3 has 15 residues. As DNA, the CDR3 is TGTGCCAGCACAGGACAAGGACAGGGGGCGCTCGGGCAGTACTTC. Translation: CASTGQGQGALGQYF.

The chain combines TRBV4-2 with TRBJ2-1; 7 nucleotides align to TRBD2. Germline V gene sequence: CDR1 LGHNA, CDR2 YNFKEQ. This CDR3 has 16 amino acids. The ends lost 1 base at V and 3 bases at J; junction bases unmatched: 6. CDR3 residues: CASSQVGGGNYNEQFF. The DNA for the CDR3 is TGTGCCAGCAGCCAAGTTGGGGGGGGGAACTACAATGAGCAGTTCTTC.

The CDR3 loop is CASSETGERISPLHF. The CDR3 coding sequence is TGTGCCAGCAGTGAGACAGGGGAGAGGATTTCACCCCTCCACTTT. The chain is built from TRBV2 and TRBJ1-6; 8 bases map to TRBD1. There are 15 residues in the CDR3. The ends lost 3 bases at V and 9 bases at J; junction bases unmatched: 7. Germline V gene sequence: CDR1 SNHLY, CDR2 FYNNEI.

J is TRBJ2-1 and V is TRBV19; D is unresolved. There are 13 residues in the CDR3. V lost 3 bases and J lost 3, with 6 bases in between. CDR1 and CDR2 from the germline V gene are LNHDA and SQIVND (reference sequence). CDR3 nucleotides: TGTGCCAGTAGTATTCATTACTACAATGAGCAGTTCTTC. It translates to CASSIHYYNEQFF.